This T cell receptor beta chain comes out of a study of T cell repertoires in aging, cancer and after chemotherapy. Whole-study context: Glioblastoma patients receiving temozolomide-based therapy gave paired samples before and after chemotherapy. About 10 million TCR reads made up the full dataset. Study-level results: Median generation probability rose over the chemotherapy interval in each cancer cohort, suggesting rebound thymic output. Healthy donors lost TCR diversity with age mainly through richness, cancer patients through richness and evenness.

This clonotype was seen a handful of times. Its target is not known. Amplification of TCR beta used genomic DNA extracted from peripheral blood. Multiplex touch-down PCR with TRB-A/B primers amplified rearranged V-D-J TRB sequences. TCRdb re-called the multiplex PCR reads with MiXCR, one entry per CDR3 protein. The table shows approximately 2,100 distinct CDR3 sequences, with about 30% occurring only once. Between the trimmed V and J ends, which lost 5 bases and 5 bases, there was a span of 22 bases. The CDR3 has 15 residues. Germline V gene lookup returns CDR1 DFQATT and CDR2 SNEGSKA (reference sequence).

The clonotype originates from a human donor with a solid tumor. Sequences were obtained from blood. The chain links TRBV20-1 to TRBJ2-7; D might be TRBD1 or TRBD2, each matching 6 bases. The CDR3 here is CSALGGSLWGNEQYF. The CDR3 nucleotides read TGCAGTGCTCTGGGGGGCAGCTTGTGGGGGAACGAGCAGTACTTC.